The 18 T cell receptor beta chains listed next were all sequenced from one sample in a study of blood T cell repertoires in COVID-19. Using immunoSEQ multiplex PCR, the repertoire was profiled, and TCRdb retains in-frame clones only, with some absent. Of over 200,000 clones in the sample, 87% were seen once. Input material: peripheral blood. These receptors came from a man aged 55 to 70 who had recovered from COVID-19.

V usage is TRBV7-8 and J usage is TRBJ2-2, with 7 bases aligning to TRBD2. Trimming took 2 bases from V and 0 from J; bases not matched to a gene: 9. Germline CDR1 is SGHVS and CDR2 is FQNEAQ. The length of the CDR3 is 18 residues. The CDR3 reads CASSLRGGAGTNTGELFF. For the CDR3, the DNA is TGTGCCAGCAGCTTACGCGGGGGTGCGGGAACGAACACCGGGGAGCTGTTTTTT.

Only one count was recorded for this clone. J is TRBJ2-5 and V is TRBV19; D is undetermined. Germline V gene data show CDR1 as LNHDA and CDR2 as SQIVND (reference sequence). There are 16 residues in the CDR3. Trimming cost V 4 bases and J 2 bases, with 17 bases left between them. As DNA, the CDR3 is TGTGCCAGTAGTACCACAGCCTACACCCCACAAGAGACCCAGTACTTC. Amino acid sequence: CASSTTAYTPQETQYF.

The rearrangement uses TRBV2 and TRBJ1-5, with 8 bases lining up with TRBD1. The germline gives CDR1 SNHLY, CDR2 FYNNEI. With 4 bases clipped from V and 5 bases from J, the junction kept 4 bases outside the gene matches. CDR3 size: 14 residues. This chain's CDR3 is CASSVRTGHQPQHF. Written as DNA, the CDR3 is TGTGCCAGCAGTGTAAGGACAGGGCATCAGCCCCAGCATTTT.

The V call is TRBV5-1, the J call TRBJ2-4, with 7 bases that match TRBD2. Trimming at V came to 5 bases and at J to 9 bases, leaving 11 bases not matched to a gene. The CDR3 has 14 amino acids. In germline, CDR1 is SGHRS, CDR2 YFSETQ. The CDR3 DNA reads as TGCGCCAGCAGACCCGCCCTAGCGGTTGGCATTCAGTACTTC. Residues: CASRPALAVGIQYF.

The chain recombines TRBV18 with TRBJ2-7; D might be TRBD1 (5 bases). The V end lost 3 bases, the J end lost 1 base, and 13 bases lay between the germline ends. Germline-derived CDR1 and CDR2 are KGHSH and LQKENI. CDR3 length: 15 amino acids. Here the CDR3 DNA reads TGTGCCAGCTCACCCCAGTACAGGCGGTCCTACGAGCAGTACTTC. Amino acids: CASSPQYRRSYEQYF. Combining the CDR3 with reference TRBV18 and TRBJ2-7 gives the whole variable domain NAGVMQNPRHLVRRRGQEARLRCSPMKGHSHVYWYRQLPEEGLKFMVYLQKENIIDESGMPKERFSAEFPKEGPSILRIQQVVRGDSAAYFCASSPQYRRSYEQYFGPGTRLTVT.

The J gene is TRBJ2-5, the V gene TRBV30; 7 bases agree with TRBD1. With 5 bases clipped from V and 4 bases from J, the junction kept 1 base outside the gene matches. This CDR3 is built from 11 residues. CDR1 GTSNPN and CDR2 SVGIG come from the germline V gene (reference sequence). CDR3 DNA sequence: TGTGCCTGGGGGACAGCAGAGACCCAGTACTTC. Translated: CAWGTAETQYF.

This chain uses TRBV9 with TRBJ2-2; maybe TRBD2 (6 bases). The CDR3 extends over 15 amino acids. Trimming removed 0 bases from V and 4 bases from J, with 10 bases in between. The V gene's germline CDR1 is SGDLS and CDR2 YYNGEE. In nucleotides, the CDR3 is TGTGCCAGCAGCGTAGCTGCGACTAGCACCGGGGAGCTGTTTTTT. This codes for CASSVAATSTGELFF.

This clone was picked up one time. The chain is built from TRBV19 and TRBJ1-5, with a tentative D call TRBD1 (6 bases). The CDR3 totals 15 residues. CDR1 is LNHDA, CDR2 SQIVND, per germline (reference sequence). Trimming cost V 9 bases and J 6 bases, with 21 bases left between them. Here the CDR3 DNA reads TGTGCCAGCCAAAAGGGGCGGGGGCCGGGTCAGCCCCAGCATTTT. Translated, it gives CASQKGRGPGQPQHF. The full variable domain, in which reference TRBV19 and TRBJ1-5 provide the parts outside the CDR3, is DGGITQSPKYLFRKEGQNVTLSCEQNLNHDAMYWYRQDPGQGLRLIYYSQIVNDFQKGDIAEGYSVSREKKESFPLTVTSAQKNPTAFYLCASQKGRGPGQPQHFGDGTRLSIL.

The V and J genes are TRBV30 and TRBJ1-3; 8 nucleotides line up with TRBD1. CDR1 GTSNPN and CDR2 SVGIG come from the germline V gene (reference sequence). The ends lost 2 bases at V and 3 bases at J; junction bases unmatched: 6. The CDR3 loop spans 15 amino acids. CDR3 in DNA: TGTGCCTGGAGTTCCACGGACAGGGTTGGAAACACCATATATTTT. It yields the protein CAWSSTDRVGNTIYF.

The CDR3 is CASRNPGQGNGYTF. Written as DNA, the CDR3 is TGTGCCAGCAGAAACCCCGGACAGGGGAATGGCTACACCTTC. The chain combines TRBV28 with TRBJ1-2, with TRBD1 identical over 9 bases. Germline V lookup: CDR1 MDHEN, CDR2 SYDVKM. The CDR3 runs to 14 residues. The trim removed 6 bases at V and 6 bases at J, leaving 8 bases unmatched.

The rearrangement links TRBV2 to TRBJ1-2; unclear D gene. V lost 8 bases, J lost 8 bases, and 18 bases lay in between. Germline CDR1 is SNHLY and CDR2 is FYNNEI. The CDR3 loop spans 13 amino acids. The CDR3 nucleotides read TGTGCCAGCGTAACCGACCTCGGGGAGGGCTACACCTTC. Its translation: CASVTDLGEGYTF.

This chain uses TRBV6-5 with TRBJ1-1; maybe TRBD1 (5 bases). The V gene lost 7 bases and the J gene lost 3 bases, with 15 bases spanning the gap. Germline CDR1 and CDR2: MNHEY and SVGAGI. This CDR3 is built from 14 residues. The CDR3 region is CASTTGGGYTEAFF. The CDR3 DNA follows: TGTGCCAGCACTACAGGTGGTGGGTACACTGAAGCTTTCTTT.

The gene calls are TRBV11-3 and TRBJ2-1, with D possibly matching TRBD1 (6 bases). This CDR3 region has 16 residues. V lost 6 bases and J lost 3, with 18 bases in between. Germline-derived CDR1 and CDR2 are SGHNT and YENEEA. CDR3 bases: TGTGCCAGCAGTCCGACAGGTATTAGGGGCTACAATGAGCAGTTCTTC. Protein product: CASSPTGIRGYNEQFF.

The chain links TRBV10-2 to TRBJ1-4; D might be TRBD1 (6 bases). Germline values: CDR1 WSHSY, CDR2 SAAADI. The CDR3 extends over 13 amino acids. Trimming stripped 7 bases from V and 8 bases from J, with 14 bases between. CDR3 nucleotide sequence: TGCGCCAGCACCCCAGGGGCCTTCGAAAAACTGTTTTTT. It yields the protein CASTPGAFEKLFF.

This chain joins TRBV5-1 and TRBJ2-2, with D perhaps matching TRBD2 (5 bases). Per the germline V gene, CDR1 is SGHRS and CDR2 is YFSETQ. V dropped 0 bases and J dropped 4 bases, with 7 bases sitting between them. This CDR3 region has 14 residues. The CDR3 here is CASSLGGVTGELFF. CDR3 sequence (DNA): TGCGCCAGCAGCTTGGGGGGAGTCACCGGGGAGCTGTTTTTT. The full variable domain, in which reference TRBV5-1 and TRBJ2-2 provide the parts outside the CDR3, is KAGVTQTPRYLIKTRGQQVTLSCSPISGHRSVSWYQQTPGQGLQFLFEYFSETQRNKGNFPGRFSGRQFSNSRSEMNVSTLELGDSALYLCASSLGGVTGELFFGEGSRLTVL.

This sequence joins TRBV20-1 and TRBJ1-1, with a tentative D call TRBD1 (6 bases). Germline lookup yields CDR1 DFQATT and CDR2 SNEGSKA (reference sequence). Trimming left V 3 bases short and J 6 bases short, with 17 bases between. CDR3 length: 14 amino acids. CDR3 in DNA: TGCAGTGCTAGTAAGGGGGGGCCCCGGTCTGAAGCTTTCTTT. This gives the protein CSASKGGPRSEAFF.

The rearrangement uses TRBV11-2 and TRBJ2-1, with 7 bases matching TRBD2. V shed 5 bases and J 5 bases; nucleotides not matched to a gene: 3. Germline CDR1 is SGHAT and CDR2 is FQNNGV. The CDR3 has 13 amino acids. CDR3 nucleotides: TGTGCCAGCAGCCGAGGACTAGACAATGAGCAGTTCTTC. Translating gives CASSRGLDNEQFF.

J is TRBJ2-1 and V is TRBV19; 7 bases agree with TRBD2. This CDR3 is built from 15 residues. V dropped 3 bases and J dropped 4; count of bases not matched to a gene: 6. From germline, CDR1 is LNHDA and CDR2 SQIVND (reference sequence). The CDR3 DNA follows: TGTGCCAGTAGTATTCCGGCGGGGGTATACAATGAGCAGTTCTTC. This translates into CASSIPAGVYNEQFF.